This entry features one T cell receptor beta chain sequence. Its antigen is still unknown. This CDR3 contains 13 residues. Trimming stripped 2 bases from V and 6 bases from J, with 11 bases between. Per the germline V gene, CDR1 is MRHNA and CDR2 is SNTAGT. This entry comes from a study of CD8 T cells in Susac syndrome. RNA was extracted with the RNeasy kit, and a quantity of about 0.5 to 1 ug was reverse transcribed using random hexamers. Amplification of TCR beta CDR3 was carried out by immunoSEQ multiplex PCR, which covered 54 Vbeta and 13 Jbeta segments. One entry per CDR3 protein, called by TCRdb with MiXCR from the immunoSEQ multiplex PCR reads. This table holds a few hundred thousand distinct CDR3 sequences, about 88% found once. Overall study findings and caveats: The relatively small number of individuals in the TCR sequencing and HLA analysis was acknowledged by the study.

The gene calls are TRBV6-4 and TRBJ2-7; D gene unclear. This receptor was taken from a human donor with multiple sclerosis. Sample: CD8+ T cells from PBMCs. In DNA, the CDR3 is TGTGCCAGCAGTGACACTACGGCAGGCGAGCAGTACTTC. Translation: CASSDTTAGEQYF.